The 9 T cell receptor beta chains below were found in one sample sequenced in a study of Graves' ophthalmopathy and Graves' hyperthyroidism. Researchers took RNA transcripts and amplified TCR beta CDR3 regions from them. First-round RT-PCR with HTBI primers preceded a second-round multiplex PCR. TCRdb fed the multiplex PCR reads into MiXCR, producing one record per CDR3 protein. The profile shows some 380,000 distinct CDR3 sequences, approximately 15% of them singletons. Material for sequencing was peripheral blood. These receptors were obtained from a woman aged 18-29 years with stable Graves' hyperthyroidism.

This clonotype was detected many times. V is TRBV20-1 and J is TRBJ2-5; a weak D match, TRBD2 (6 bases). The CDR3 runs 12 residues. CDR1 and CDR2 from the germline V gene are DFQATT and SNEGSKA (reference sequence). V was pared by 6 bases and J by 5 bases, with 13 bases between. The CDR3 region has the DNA TGCAGTGCCGGCGCGGGGAGGGAGACCCAGTACTTC. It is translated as CSAGAGRETQYF.

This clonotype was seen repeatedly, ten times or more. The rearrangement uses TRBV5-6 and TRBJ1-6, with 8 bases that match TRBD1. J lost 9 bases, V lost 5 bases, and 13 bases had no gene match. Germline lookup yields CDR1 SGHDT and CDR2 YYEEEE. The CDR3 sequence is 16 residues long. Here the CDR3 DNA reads TGTGCCAGCAGGTCGTTCAAGCAGGGGGCAAGTTCACCCCTCCACTTT. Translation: CASRSFKQGASSPLHF.

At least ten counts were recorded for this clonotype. The CDR3 nucleotides read TGTGCCAGCAGAGACAGGGGTGGGAGCACTGAAGCTTTCTTT. Translating gives CASRDRGGSTEAFF. This chain connects TRBV6-2 or TRBV6-3 to TRBJ1-1; 8 bases align to TRBD1. The CDR3 is 14 amino acids. J gave up 4 bases and V 6 bases, and 7 bases lay outside the gene matches. In germline, CDR1 is MNHEY, CDR2 SVGEGT.

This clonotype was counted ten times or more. The CDR3 here is CASSVVSGGSETQYF. The CDR3, as DNA: TGTGCCAGCAGCGTAGTCTCAGGGGGATCAGAGACCCAGTACTTC. The rearrangement uses TRBV9 and TRBJ2-5; 7 bases align to TRBD1. V shed 0 bases and J 4 bases; nucleotides not matched to a gene: 6. Germline assignment: CDR1 SGDLS and CDR2 YYNGEE. The CDR3 length is 15 residues.

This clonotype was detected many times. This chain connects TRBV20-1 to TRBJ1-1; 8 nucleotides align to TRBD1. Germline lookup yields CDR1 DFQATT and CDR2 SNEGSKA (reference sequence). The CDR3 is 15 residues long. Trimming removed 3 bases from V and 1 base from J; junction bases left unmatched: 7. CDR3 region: CSARGTGTGNTEAFF. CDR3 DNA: TGCAGTGCTAGGGGAACCGGGACAGGGAACACTGAAGCTTTCTTT.

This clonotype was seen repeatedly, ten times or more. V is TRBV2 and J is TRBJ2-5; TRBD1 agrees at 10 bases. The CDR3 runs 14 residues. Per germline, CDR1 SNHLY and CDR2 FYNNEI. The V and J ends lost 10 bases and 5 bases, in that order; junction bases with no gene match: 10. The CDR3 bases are TGTGCCACGAAAGAGGGACAGGGGATGGAGACCCAGTACTTC. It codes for CATKEGQGMETQYF.

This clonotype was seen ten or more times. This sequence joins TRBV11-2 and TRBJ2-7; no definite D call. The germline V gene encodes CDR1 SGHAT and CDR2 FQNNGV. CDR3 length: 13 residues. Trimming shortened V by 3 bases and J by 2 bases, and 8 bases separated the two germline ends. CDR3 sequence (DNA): TGTGCCAGCAGCTTCGGCGTTACCTACGAGCAGTACTTC. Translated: CASSFGVTYEQYF.

The CDR3 bases are TGTGCCAGCAGTTTAGCCACCTATGGCTACACCTTC. Protein product: CASSLATYGYTF. This chain links TRBV12-3 or TRBV12-4 with TRBJ1-2; D gene unclear. This CDR3 contains 12 residues. V lost 0 bases, J lost 4 bases, and 3 bases lay in between.

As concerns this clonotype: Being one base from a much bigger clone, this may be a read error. For the CDR3, the DNA is TGTGTCAGCAGCCCCGTGGGAGGGGGAGGAGCTGAAGCTTTCTTT. Translation gives CVSSPVGGGGAEAFF. This chain connects TRBV7-3 to TRBJ1-1; a possible D gene is TRBD1 (6 bases). CDR1 SGHTA and CDR2 FQGTGA come from the germline V gene. The CDR3 totals 15 residues.